This TCR beta chain is from a study of blood T cell repertoires in COVID-19. Looking at the study overall: T cells, B-cell-depleted T cells, or PBMCs supplied cDNA or gDNA.

Libraries were prepared by immunoSEQ multiplex PCR; TCRdb keeps only in-frame clonotypes and omits some of them. The sample has 200,000 to 250,000 clones; just over 85% are singletons. Trimming left V 5 bases short and J 9 bases short, with 11 bases between. Germline lookup yields CDR1 SGHTA and CDR2 FQGNSA. The CDR3 is 11 amino acids. This sequence originates from a man younger than 35 with active or convalescent COVID-19. The source material was peripheral blood. The genes are TRBV7-2 and TRBJ2-7, with D hard to call. CDR3 nucleotide sequence: TGTGCCAGCAGCCCGAGTATTCGGCAGTACTTC. It codes for CASSPSIRQYF.